This entry lists 29 T cell receptor beta chains sequenced from one sample in a study of blood T cell repertoires in COVID-19. Clones were read by immunoSEQ multiplex PCR, and TCRdb kept only the in-frame ones, dropping some. The sample includes 310,000 or so clones, around 87% of them seen just once. Specimen: peripheral blood. The receptors come from a woman aged 45-65 years with active or convalescent COVID-19.

The chain couples TRBV5-5 to TRBJ1-2; no firm D call. The CDR3 has 13 amino acids. V lost 4 bases to trimming and J lost 4 bases, with 11 bases between them. Germline assignment: CDR1 SGHKS and CDR2 YYEKEE (reference sequence). The chain's CDR3 is CASSLRELYGYTF. The CDR3, as DNA: TGTGCCAGCAGCCTCCGGGAGCTCTATGGCTACACCTTC.

The chain combines TRBV21-1 with TRBJ2-7; TRBD1, the table's D call, was not compared with the DNA. TRBV21-1 is noted as a pseudogene. The CDR3 loop spans 14 amino acids. The CDR3: CASSKPGQAYEQYF. The DNA of the CDR3 is TGTGCCAGCAGCAAACCGGGACAGGCCTACGAGCAGTACTTC.

The rearrangement links TRBV27 to TRBJ2-7; D might be TRBD1 (6 bases). CDR1 MNHEY and CDR2 SMNVEV come from the germline V gene (reference sequence). The CDR3 contains 14 residues. V dropped 4 bases and J dropped 9 bases, with 19 bases sitting between them. This CDR3 reads CASSSAGRGGGQYF. The CDR3 region has the DNA TGTGCCAGCAGTTCGGCAGGGAGAGGGGGTGGGCAGTACTTC.

This chain links TRBV6-5 with TRBJ2-1, with 10 positions matching TRBD2. With 6 bases clipped from V and 4 bases from J, the junction kept 6 bases outside the gene matches. Germline V gives CDR1 MNHEY, CDR2 SVGAGI. The CDR3 consists of 15 residues. The CDR3 is CASSRGLAVYNEQFF. The CDR3 DNA sequence: TGTGCCAGCAGCCGCGGACTAGCGGTATACAATGAGCAGTTCTTC.

V is TRBV29-1 and J is TRBJ2-7; TRBD2 agrees at 10 bases. V dropped 7 bases and J dropped 7; count of bases not matched to a gene: 7. Germline V gene data show CDR1 as SQVTM and CDR2 as ANQGSEA. The CDR3 has 12 residues. In nucleotides, the CDR3 is TGCAGCGCCAGTCGGACTAGCGGTGAGCAGTACTTC. It encodes CSASRTSGEQYF.

The chain joins TRBV7-2 to TRBJ2-7; TRBD2 is a possible D gene (6 bases). The CDR3 is 14 residues long. The V gene's germline CDR1 is SGHTA and CDR2 FQGNSA. The V gene lost 1 base and the J gene lost 6 bases, with 13 bases spanning the gap. The CDR3 DNA follows: TGTGCCAGCAGCTTAGTTTGGACTAAGGGCGAGCAGTACTTC. Encoded protein: CASSLVWTKGEQYF.

V gene TRBV28 combines with J gene TRBJ1-1; 7 bases are shared with TRBD1. Germline CDR1 MDHEN, CDR2 SYDVKM. Trimming removed 2 bases from V and 0 bases from J; junction bases left unmatched: 6. The CDR3 loop spans 16 amino acids. DNA of the CDR3: TGTGCCAGCAGTTTAAAGACAGGGAGGTTGAACACTGAAGCTTTCTTT. Protein sequence: CASSLKTGRLNTEAFF.

This chain joins TRBV7-8 and TRBJ1-5; D perhaps matches TRBD1 (6 bases). V dropped 7 bases and J dropped 7 bases, with 14 bases sitting between them. CDR3 size: 13 residues. Germline-derived CDR1 and CDR2 are SGHVS and FQNEAQ. This CDR3 is CASMGALGQPQHF. DNA for the CDR3: TGTGCCAGCATGGGGGCGCTTGGGCAGCCCCAGCATTTT.

V and J are TRBV18 and TRBJ1-4; TRBD1 aligns across 9 bases. Germline lookup yields CDR1 KGHSH and CDR2 LQKENI. The CDR3 totals 14 residues. The V gene end was trimmed by 2 bases and the J gene end by 8 bases; junction bases not matched to a gene: 3. This CDR3 reads CASSPGTGTEKLFF. The CDR3 bases are TGTGCCAGCTCACCAGGGACAGGGACGGAAAAACTGTTTTTT.

The sample holds one count of this clone. V gene TRBV19 combines with J gene TRBJ2-1; 10 bases agree with TRBD2. The CDR3 extends over 15 amino acids. J lost 7 bases, V lost 3 bases, and 6 bases had no gene match. CDR1 LNHDA and CDR2 SQIVND come from the germline V gene (reference sequence). CDR3 sequence (DNA): TGTGCCAGTAGTATTAGCGGGGGGTATAATAATGAGCAGTTCTTC. Residues: CASSISGGYNNEQFF.

In DNA form, the CDR3 reads TGTGCCAGCAGCTTCCAAGGAGGCGGGGGGCCGGCCAAAAACATTCAGTACTTC. Translating it yields CASSFQGGGGPAKNIQYF. This sequence joins TRBV7-2 and TRBJ2-4; 8 bases fit TRBD2. After removal of 3 bases from V and 1 base from J, the junction contained 11 bases not matched to a gene. The length of the CDR3 is 18 residues. Germline values: CDR1 SGHTA, CDR2 FQGNSA.

This clone was counted once. The chain employs TRBV28 and TRBJ2-7; 8 positions agree with TRBD1. Germline loops: CDR1 MDHEN, CDR2 SYDVKM. There are 16 residues in the CDR3. V trimming: 1 base; J trimming: 6 bases; junction bases outside the gene matches: 11. CDR3: CASSLSLQGARIEQYF. CDR3 bases: TGTGCCAGCAGTTTATCTCTTCAGGGGGCGAGAATCGAGCAGTACTTC.

This chain links TRBV7-2 with TRBJ1-5; D is ambiguous. This CDR3 comprises 16 residues. CDR1 is SGHTA, CDR2 FQGNSA, per germline. Trimming took off 5 bases at V and 6 bases at J, with 20 bases between the two ends. CDR3 nucleotide sequence: TGTGCCAGCAGCCCCGGCCTGTTTACCGGCGGTCAGCCCCAGCATTTT. Protein product: CASSPGLFTGGQPQHF.

This chain connects TRBV6-2 or TRBV6-3 to TRBJ1-1; 8 bases are shared with TRBD1. The V and J ends lost 0 bases and 0 bases, in that order; junction bases with no gene match: 3. The germline V gene encodes CDR1 MNHEY and CDR2 SVGEGT. CDR3 length: 16 residues. CDR3 nucleotides: TGTGCCAGCAGTTACTCTAAGGGACAGGTGAACACTGAAGCTTTCTTT. Its protein is CASSYSKGQVNTEAFF.

The chain carries TRBV2 and TRBJ2-1, with D hard to call. CDR1 and CDR2 (germline): SNHLY, FYNNEI. With 3 bases removed from V and 9 bases from J, the gap between germline ends came to 15 bases. The CDR3 contains 14 residues. The CDR3 nucleotides read TGTGCCAGCAGTGAGTTGACAACCTTGGGTGAGCAGTTCTTC. This translates into CASSELTTLGEQFF.

The genes are TRBV6-6 and TRBJ1-2, with a weak D call TRBD1 (6 bases). The germline gives CDR1 MNHNY, CDR2 SVGAGI (reference sequence). Between the trimmed V and J ends, which lost 7 bases and 4 bases, there was a span of 13 bases. This CDR3 comprises 13 residues. CDR3 sequence reads: CASIFQGRYGYTF. In nucleotides, the CDR3 is TGTGCCAGCATCTTTCAGGGGCGCTATGGCTACACCTTC.

The V gene is TRBV5-5, the J gene TRBJ1-1, with 8 positions matching TRBD1. The CDR3 length is 16 residues. In germline, CDR1 is SGHKS, CDR2 YYEKEE (reference sequence). J was trimmed by 2 bases and V by 4 bases; bases with no gene match: 10. The CDR3 here is CASSLTGTGVNTEAFF. The CDR3 region has the DNA TGTGCCAGCAGCCTTACCGGGACAGGAGTTAACACTGAAGCTTTCTTT.

V and J are TRBV6-6 and TRBJ1-1; TRBD1 agrees at 9 bases. The V and J ends lost 3 bases and 10 bases, in that order; junction bases with no gene match: 6. The CDR3 extends over 13 amino acids. Germline V gives CDR1 MNHNY, CDR2 SVGAGI (reference sequence). CDR3 in DNA: TGTGCCAGCAGTTATTCACAGGGGGCTGGAGCTTTCTTT. Its translation is CASSYSQGAGAFF.

The chain employs TRBV10-3 and TRBJ2-7; 15 nucleotides align to TRBD2. Germline CDR1 is ENHRY and CDR2 is SYGVKD. The CDR3 consists of 15 residues. V lost 6 bases to trimming and J lost 1 base; unmatched junction nucleotides: 1. This CDR3 is CAIRGLAGGSYEQYF. In DNA form, the CDR3 reads TGTGCCATCAGGGGACTAGCGGGAGGTTCCTACGAGCAGTACTTC.

CDR3 residues: CASSRGLGNQPQHF. As DNA, the CDR3 is TGTGCCAGCAGCCGGGGACTGGGCAATCAGCCCCAGCATTTT. This chain connects TRBV6-5 to TRBJ1-5, with D tentatively TRBD1 (5 bases). The CDR3 is 14 amino acids. Between the trimmed V and J ends, which lost 6 bases and 2 bases, there was a span of 11 bases. Per germline, CDR1 MNHEY and CDR2 SVGAGI.

The chain carries TRBV30 and TRBJ1-2; D gene uncertain. The germline gives CDR1 GTSNPN, CDR2 SVGIG (reference sequence). The CDR3 contains 15 residues. V dropped 4 bases and J dropped 5 bases, with 20 bases sitting between them. The CDR3 protein is CAWKIGSHRGYGYTF. CDR3 nucleotides: TGTGCCTGGAAAATCGGCAGCCACCGGGGTTATGGCTACACCTTC.

This clone came up a few times. The chain recombines TRBV5-1 with TRBJ2-7; 8 nucleotides agree with TRBD2. This CDR3 region has 14 residues. Germline V gives CDR1 SGHRS, CDR2 YFSETQ. V shed 0 bases, J shed 3 bases, and the junction held 2 bases outside the gene matches. CDR3 loop: CASSLEAGDYEQYF. CDR3 DNA sequence: TGCGCCAGCAGCTTGGAAGCGGGGGACTACGAGCAGTACTTC.

V gene TRBV6-6 combines with J gene TRBJ2-4, with 8 nucleotides matching TRBD2. The germline V gene encodes CDR1 MNHNY and CDR2 SVGAGI (reference sequence). The CDR3 is 14 residues long. V shed 2 bases, J shed 8 bases, and the junction held 5 bases outside the gene matches. In DNA, the CDR3 is TGTGCCAGCAGTTACGGCCTCGGGGGGGACATTCAGTACTTC. This gives the protein CASSYGLGGDIQYF.

The V and J genes are TRBV19 and TRBJ2-1; weak D call: TRBD2 (5 bases). Germline CDR1 reads LNHDA; CDR2 reads SQIVND (reference sequence). CDR3 size: 12 residues. V was pared by 8 bases and J by 4 bases, with 9 bases between. The CDR3 DNA reads TGTGCCAGTCAGGACTTGTACAATGAGCAGTTCTTC. This codes for CASQDLYNEQFF.

The chain recombines TRBV27 with TRBJ1-2, with 9 bases fitting TRBD1. J gave up 10 bases and V 2 bases, and 11 bases lay outside the gene matches. Germline values: CDR1 MNHEY, CDR2 SMNVEV (reference sequence). This CDR3 has 15 residues. The CDR3 bases are TGTGCCAGCAGTTTAAGTGGCGGATACAGGGGGCACTACACCTTC. Protein product: CASSLSGGYRGHYTF.

This clone has a single count. In DNA form, the CDR3 reads TGTGCCAGCAGTCCGGGACTACTTGCGTACGAGCAGTACTTC. This sequence encodes CASSPGLLAYEQYF. V and J are TRBV3-1 (or the pseudogene TRBV3-2) and TRBJ2-7; 7 bases line up with TRBD2. Germline V CDR1 and CDR2: LGHDT, YNNKEL (reference sequence). This CDR3 region has 14 residues. After removal of 6 bases from V and 4 bases from J, the junction contained 9 bases not matched to a gene.

This clone appeared a few times. The chain employs TRBV7-9 and TRBJ1-2; 11 nucleotides match TRBD1. V gave up 3 bases and J gave up 2 bases; unmatched junction bases: 8. This CDR3 contains 17 residues. Germline CDR1 and CDR2: SEHNR and FQNEAQ (reference sequence). The CDR3 is CASSFPQGQGVNYGYTF. The CDR3 nucleotides read TGTGCCAGCAGCTTTCCCCAGGGACAGGGGGTAAACTATGGCTACACCTTC.

The V call is TRBV24-1, the J call TRBJ2-6; the match to TRBD1 covers 10 bases. The germline V gene has CDR1 KGHDR and CDR2 SFDVKD. The CDR3 is made up of 17 amino acids. The junction had 6 bases not matched to a gene; V was cut back by 5 bases and J by 3 bases. CDR3 sequence (DNA): TGTGCCACCAGTGGCGACAGGGGGCTCGGTGGGGCCAACGTCCTGACTTTC. It is translated as CATSGDRGLGGANVLTF.

V is TRBV15 and J is TRBJ2-1; the D is unclear. The CDR3 totals 13 residues. Germline lookup yields CDR1 LNHNV and CDR2 YYDKDF (reference sequence). V lost 0 bases, J lost 5 bases, and 5 bases lay in between. The CDR3: CATSRDRNNEQFF. CDR3 sequence (DNA): TGTGCCACCAGCAGAGATAGAAACAATGAGCAGTTCTTC.